This T cell receptor (beta chain) comes out of a study of human versus mouse CDR3 diversity and MHC coevolution. Whole-study results and caveats: Compared with mice, human CDR3s carried more deletions and insertions on average.

Regarding this clone: No antigen is known for it.

Germline V gene data show CDR1 as LNHDA and CDR2 as SQIVND (reference sequence). The CDR3 sequence is 16 residues long. The V segment lost 6 bases and the J segment 4 bases; nucleotides outside the gene matches: 12. TCRdb's copy holds only in-frame clones and misses some; the assay was immunoSEQ multiplex PCR. The sample records 75,000 to 90,000 clones, about 94% being singletons. Input material: naive CD4+ T cells from blood. The subset here: CD45RO-negative CD62L-positive naive CD4 T cells. The TCR was taken from a person aged 30 to 70 in good health. This sequence joins TRBV19 and TRBJ1-5; 7 positions agree with TRBD1. As DNA, the CDR3 is TGTGCCAGTAGACGAATGACAGGGCTCTTAAATCAGCCCCAGCATTTT. This gives the protein CASRRMTGLLNQPQHF.